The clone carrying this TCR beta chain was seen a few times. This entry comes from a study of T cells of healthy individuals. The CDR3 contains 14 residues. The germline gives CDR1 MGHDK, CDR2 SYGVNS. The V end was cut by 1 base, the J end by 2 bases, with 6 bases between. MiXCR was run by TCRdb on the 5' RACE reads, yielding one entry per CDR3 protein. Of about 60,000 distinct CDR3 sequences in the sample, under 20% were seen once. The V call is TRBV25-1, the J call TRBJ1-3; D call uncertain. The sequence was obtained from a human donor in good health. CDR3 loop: CASSESGTGNTIYF. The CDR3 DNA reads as TGTGCCAGCAGTGAATCGGGCACTGGAAACACCATATATTTT.